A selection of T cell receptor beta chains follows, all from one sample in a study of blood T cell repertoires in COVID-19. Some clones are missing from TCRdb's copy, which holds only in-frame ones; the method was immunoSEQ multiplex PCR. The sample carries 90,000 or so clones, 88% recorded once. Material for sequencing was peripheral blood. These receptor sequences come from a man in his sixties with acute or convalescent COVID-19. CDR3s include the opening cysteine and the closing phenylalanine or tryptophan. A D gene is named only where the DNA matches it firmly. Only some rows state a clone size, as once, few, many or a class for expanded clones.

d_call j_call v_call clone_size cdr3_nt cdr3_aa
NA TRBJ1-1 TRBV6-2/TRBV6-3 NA TGTGCCAGCAGTTACCCGACAGAACGGCTGAACACTGAAGCTTTCTTT CASSYPTERLNTEAFF
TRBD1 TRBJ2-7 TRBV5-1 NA TGCGCCAGCAGCCAGGGACAGGGGGCCCAAAGACGTTGGGACTTC CASSQGQGAQRRWDF
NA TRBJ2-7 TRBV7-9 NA TGTGCCAGCAGTACCACACAGGAAAACTCCTACGAGCAGTACTTC CASSTTQENSYEQYF
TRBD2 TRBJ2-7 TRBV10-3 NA TGTGCCATCAGTACGGATGCTAGCGGTCTCTACGAGCAGTACTTC CAISTDASGLYEQYF
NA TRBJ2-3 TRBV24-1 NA TGTGCCACCAGTGTAGCGTCTACTAGCACAGATACGCAGTATTTT CATSVASTSTDTQYF
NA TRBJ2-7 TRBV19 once TGTGCCAGTAGTCTCCCGTCCTACGAGCAGTACTTC CASSLPSYEQYF
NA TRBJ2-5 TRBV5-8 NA TGTGCCAGCAGCTTTCTTCAGGGTCTGAGCGAGACCCAGTACTTC CASSFLQGLSETQYF
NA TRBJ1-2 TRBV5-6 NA TGTGCCAGCAGCTTGGGGGGGGAGGCCCATGGCTACACCTTC CASSLGGEAHGYTF
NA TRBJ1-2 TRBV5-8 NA TGTGCCAGCAGCTTGGTGACGGCAGGGATTAACTATGGCTACACCTTC CASSLVTAGINYGYTF
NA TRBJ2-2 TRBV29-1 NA TGCAGCGTTGACGGGGTCGGGGACTCGAACACCGGGGAGCTGTTTTTT CSVDGVGDSNTGELFF
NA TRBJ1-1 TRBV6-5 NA TGTGCCAGCAGTCCCAGGACAGTTGCGGACACTGAAGCTTTCTTT CASSPRTVADTEAFF
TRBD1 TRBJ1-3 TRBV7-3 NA TGTGCCAGCAGCATATATCTGGACAGGGTCCACACCATATATTTT CASSIYLDRVHTIYF
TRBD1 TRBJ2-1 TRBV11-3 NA TGTGCCAGCAGCTTAGCCGGGACAGGGGCCTACAATGAGCAGTTCTTC CASSLAGTGAYNEQFF
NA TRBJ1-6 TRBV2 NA TGTGCCAGCAGTATCAGGGCAGGGATGAATAATTCACCCCTCCACTTT CASSIRAGMNNSPLHF
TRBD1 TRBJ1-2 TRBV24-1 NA TGTGCCACCAGTGACTCTACCCCGACAGGGAATGACTATGGCTACACCTTC CATSDSTPTGNDYGYTF
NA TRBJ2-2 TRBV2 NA TGTGCCAGCAGTGTGAGCCGCGCGAACACCGGGGAGCTGTTTTTT CASSVSRANTGELFF
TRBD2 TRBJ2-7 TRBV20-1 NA TGCAGTGCTAGTAAGGCTAGCGGGAGAAACGAGCAGTACTTC CSASKASGRNEQYF
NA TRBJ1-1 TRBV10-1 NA TGCGCCAGCAGCGGAACAGGGTCCCCCGGGACTGAAGCTTTCTTT CASSGTGSPGTEAFF
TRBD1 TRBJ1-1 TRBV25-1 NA TGTGCCAGCAGTTTTAACCGGGACAGGGGGTCAGCTTTCTTT CASSFNRDRGSAFF
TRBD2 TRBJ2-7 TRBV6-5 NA TGTGCCAGCAGCCTTACTAGCGGGAGGTCCGAGCAGTACTTC CASSLTSGRSEQYF
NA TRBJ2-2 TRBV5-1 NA TGCGCCAGCAGCTTGGAGGGCAGGGACACCGGGGAGCTGTTTTTT CASSLEGRDTGELFF
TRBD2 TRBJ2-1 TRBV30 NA TGTGCCTGGAGTGTACCTAGCGGGGGGGGATCGGGTGAGCAGTTCTTC CAWSVPSGGGSGEQFF
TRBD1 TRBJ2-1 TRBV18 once TGTGCCAGCTCACCGACAGGGGTTGCCTCCTACAATGAGCAGTTCTTC CASSPTGVASYNEQFF
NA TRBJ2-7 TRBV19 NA TGTGCCAGTAGTGGACAGAAAAGCTTCTCCTACGAGCAGTACTTC CASSGQKSFSYEQYF
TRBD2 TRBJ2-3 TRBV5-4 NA TGTGCCAGCAGCCCCGGGACTAGCGGGGGTAAAGATACGCAGTATTTT CASSPGTSGGKDTQYF
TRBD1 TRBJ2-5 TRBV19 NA TGTGCCAGTAGTACCCCGGGACAGGGGCAAGAGACCCAGTACTTC CASSTPGQGQETQYF
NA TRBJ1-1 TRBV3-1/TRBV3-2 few TGTGCCAGCAGCCACACAGGGAACACTGAAGCTTTCTTT CASSHTGNTEAFF
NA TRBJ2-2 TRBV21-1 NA TGTGCCAGCAGCGACACTAGCGGGAGTACCGGGGAGCTGTTTTTT CASSDTSGSTGELFF
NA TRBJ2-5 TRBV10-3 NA TGTGCCATCAGTGACATAGGACAGCCTGTGAAGACCCAGTACTTC CAISDIGQPVKTQYF
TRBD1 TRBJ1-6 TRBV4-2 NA TGTGCCAGCAGCCCTCGTCCCGGGACAGGGGGCGACTCCTATAATTCACCCCTCCACTTT CASSPRPGTGGDSYNSPLHF
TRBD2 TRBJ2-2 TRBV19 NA TGTGCCAGCCGGGACTACCCGAACACCGGGGAGCTGTTTTTT CASRDYPNTGELFF
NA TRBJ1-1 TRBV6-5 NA TGTGCCAGCACCACACCGGGGGGGGCTACTGAAGCTTTCTTT CASTTPGGATEAFF
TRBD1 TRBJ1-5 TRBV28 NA TGTGCCAGCAGTTTAGTTGGACAGGGATCTCGGCCCCAGCATTTT CASSLVGQGSRPQHF
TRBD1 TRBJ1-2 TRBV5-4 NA TGTGCCAGCACCCGGGGGGGACAGGGGGTAATAAGCTATGGCTACACCTTC CASTRGGQGVISYGYTF
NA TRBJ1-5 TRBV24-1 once TGTGCCACCAGTGATCCCACCAGGGGTAACGATCAGCCCCAGCATTTT CATSDPTRGNDQPQHF
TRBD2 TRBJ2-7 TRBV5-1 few TGCGCCAGCAGCTGGCCTCTAGCGGGGGAGGCCCTTTACGAGCAGTACTTC CASSWPLAGEALYEQYF
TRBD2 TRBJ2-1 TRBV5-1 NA TGCGCCAGCAGCTCGGGGACTAGCGGGAGTAATGAGCAGTTCTTC CASSSGTSGSNEQFF
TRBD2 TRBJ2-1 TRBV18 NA TGTGCCAGCTCCCGCGCCGTTGATAGCGGGAGCTACAATGAGCAGTTCTTC CASSRAVDSGSYNEQFF
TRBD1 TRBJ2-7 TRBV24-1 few TGTGCCACCATCCAATCGGGACAGCCCTACGAGCAGTACTTC CATIQSGQPYEQYF
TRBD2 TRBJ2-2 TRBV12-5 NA TGTGCTAGTGGTTTGCTCTCGGGATCGGGGGGGCCGAACACCGGGGAGCTGTTTTTT CASGLLSGSGGPNTGELFF
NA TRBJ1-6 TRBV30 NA TGTGCCTGGAAGGGGGTGCGCTTTAATTCACCCCTCCACTTT CAWKGVRFNSPLHF
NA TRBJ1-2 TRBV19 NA TGTGCCAGTAATTATAGGCGAGGAGAAGGCTACACCTTC CASNYRRGEGYTF